These T cell receptor beta chains were read from a single sample in a study of cytomegalovirus exposure and HLA in healthy donors. Repertoires were generated with immunoSEQ multiplex PCR, while TCRdb's copy carries only in-frame clones and drops some. Of approximately 280,000 clones listed, around 86% are singletons. Sequencing was performed on PBMCs. The receptor set was obtained from a man aged 35 to 55 in good health and CMV-seropositive. The CDR3 runs from the conserved cysteine through the conserved F or W. The D gene is left open where the match is weak. Expanded clones are given a class, and other clones once, few, many or no size at all.

TRBJ2-1	.	TRBV30	.	CAWSIGGPNEQFF	TGTGCCTGGAGTATAGGGGGACCCAATGAGCAGTTCTTC
TRBJ1-2	.	TRBV13	.	CASSLVGRANYGYTF	TGTGCCAGCAGCTTAGTAGGGAGAGCTAACTATGGCTACACCTTC
TRBJ2-1	few	TRBV6-6	TRBD2	CASSASGRSYNEQFF	TGTGCCAGCAGTGCTAGCGGTCGCTCCTACAATGAGCAGTTCTTC
TRBJ1-2	.	TRBV9	.	CASSPDQRYYGYTF	TGTGCCAGCAGCCCGGACCAGCGGTACTATGGCTACACCTTC
TRBJ2-3	.	TRBV7-8	TRBD2	CASSLIRSSGVTDTQYF	TGTGCCAGCAGCTTAATTCGGTCTAGCGGAGTCACAGATACGCAGTATTTT
TRBJ2-7	.	TRBV27	TRBD2	CASGILAGVNEQYF	TGTGCCAGCGGGATTCTAGCGGGAGTTAATGAGCAGTACTTC
TRBJ2-5	.	TRBV5-1	TRBD2	CASSNSGEGGTQYF	TGCGCCAGCAGCAACTCTGGGGAGGGCGGGACCCAGTACTTC
TRBJ2-5	.	TRBV6-6	.	CASSPRQIQETQYF	TGTGCCAGCAGTCCCCGACAGATCCAAGAGACCCAGTACTTC
TRBJ2-1	.	TRBV27	TRBD1	CASSLQGNEQFF	TGTGCCAGCAGCTTACAGGGGAATGAGCAGTTCTTC
TRBJ2-7	.	TRBV13	TRBD2	CASSTDSGRAEQYF	TGTGCCAGCAGCACCGATAGCGGGAGAGCCGAGCAGTACTTC
TRBJ2-7	.	TRBV19	TRBD2	CASSIGLAGGSYQVEQYF	TGTGCCAGTAGTATAGGTCTAGCGGGAGGGTCCTACCAAGTCGAGCAGTACTTC
TRBJ2-3	.	TRBV29-1	.	CSVVLPDTQYF	TGCAGCGTTGTTCTTCCAGATACGCAGTATTTT
TRBJ2-3	few	TRBV11-2	.	CASSGQVRYF	TGTGCCAGCAGCGGCCAGGTGCGGTATTTT
TRBJ1-4	.	TRBV2	.	CASSDLANLNEKLFF	TGTGCCAGCAGTGATCTAGCGAACCTAAATGAAAAACTGTTTTTT
TRBJ2-3	.	TRBV7-3	.	CASSQGTGGSLRERVDTQYF	TGTGCCAGCAGCCAGGGCACAGGGGGTTCGTTGCGGGAGCGGGTTGATACGCAGTATTTT
TRBJ2-5	.	TRBV29-1	.	CSVAERIGGETQYF	TGCAGCGTTGCCGAGCGAATCGGCGGGGAGACCCAGTACTTC
TRBJ2-3	.	TRBV6-5	.	CASRTGRNTQYF	TGTGCCAGCAGAACAGGGAGAAATACGCAGTATTTT
TRBJ2-7	.	TRBV4-1	.	CASSQGAGQALGEQYF	TGCGCCAGCAGCCAAGGGGCGGGTCAGGCCTTAGGCGAGCAGTACTTC
TRBJ1-2	once	TRBV19	TRBD1	CASSPPGQEGNYGYTF	TGTGCCAGTAGTCCGCCGGGACAGGAGGGGAACTATGGCTACACCTTC
TRBJ2-7	.	TRBV5-6	TRBD2	CASSLREGISYEQYF	TGTGCCAGCAGCTTGAGGGAGGGCATCTCCTACGAGCAGTACTTC
TRBJ1-5	.	TRBV30	.	CAWSPRPGQPQHF	TGTGCCTGGAGTCCAAGGCCCGGGCAGCCCCAGCATTTT
TRBJ1-2	.	TRBV7-9	.	CSSSQDSYGYTF	TGTTCCAGCAGCCAAGACAGCTATGGCTACACCTTC
TRBJ2-1	.	TRBV15	.	CATSRVLHAGGPYNEQFF	TGTGCCACCAGCAGAGTTCTCCATGCGGGCGGCCCCTACAATGAGCAGTTCTTC
TRBJ1-2	.	TRBV5-1	TRBD1	CASSLGQGNYGYTF	TGCGCCAGCAGCTTGGGACAGGGGAACTATGGCTACACCTTC
TRBJ1-1	.	TRBV5-1	.	CASSYGLLNTEAFF	TGCGCCAGCAGCTACGGTCTCCTCAACACTGAAGCTTTCTTT
TRBJ2-7	.	TRBV5-6	.	CASSLSTPPYEQYF	TGTGCCAGCAGCTTATCGACTCCCCCCTACGAGCAGTACTTC
TRBJ2-1	.	TRBV5-1	TRBD2	CASSPGTSGTNEQFF	TGCGCCAGCAGCCCCGGGACTAGCGGGACTAATGAGCAGTTCTTC
TRBJ2-7	.	TRBV2	.	CATGADVTKQYF	TGTGCCACTGGGGCTGACGTTACGAAGCAGTACTTC
TRBJ2-7	.	TRBV5-1	TRBD2	CASSLVAGMDEQYF	TGCGCCAGCAGCTTGGTAGCGGGAATGGACGAGCAGTACTTC
TRBJ1-5	.	TRBV7-9	TRBD1	CASSFEGAGNQPQHF	TGTGCCAGCAGCTTCGAGGGGGCTGGCAATCAGCCCCAGCATTTT
TRBJ2-6	few	TRBV5-8	.	CASSLPGVSGANVLTF	TGTGCCAGCAGCTTACCCGGGGTCTCTGGGGCCAACGTCCTGACTTTC
TRBJ2-7	.	TRBV19	.	CASSPGPSYEQYF	TGTGCCAGTAGTCCTGGGCCTTCCTACGAGCAGTACTTC
TRBJ2-4	.	TRBV2	.	CASRRELAKNIQYF	TGTGCCAGCAGACGGGAACTAGCCAAAAACATTCAGTACTTC
TRBJ2-7	.	TRBV2	TRBD2	CASSAGLAGVNEQYF	TGTGCCAGCAGTGCCGGACTAGCGGGAGTCAACGAGCAGTACTTC
TRBJ1-1	few	TRBV2	.	CASSEAPVNTEAFF	TGTGCCAGCAGTGAAGCGCCAGTTAACACTGAAGCTTTCTTT
TRBJ2-1	.	TRBV7-2	.	CASSLAGSSYNEQFF	TGTGCCAGCAGCTTAGCGGGCAGCTCCTACAATGAGCAGTTCTTC
TRBJ2-3	.	TRBV10-3	TRBD2	CAISTLAGEPTDTQYF	TGTGCCATCAGTACACTAGCGGGAGAACCGACAGATACGCAGTATTTT
TRBJ2-3	.	TRBV10-3	.	CAISATLDRITDTQYF	TGTGCCATCAGTGCGACCCTTGACAGAATTACAGATACGCAGTATTTT
TRBJ1-1	.	TRBV30	.	CAWSVSISTEAFF	TGTGCCTGGAGTGTATCTATAAGCACTGAAGCTTTCTTT
TRBJ1-2	.	TRBV28	.	CASSLILGRLYGYTF	TGTGCCAGCAGTTTAATTTTAGGAAGACTCTATGGCTACACCTTC
TRBJ2-3	.	TRBV25-1	.	CASSEAARTDTQYF	TGTGCCAGCAGTGAGGCAGCGCGCACAGATACGCAGTATTTT
TRBJ2-7	.	TRBV4-2	TRBD2	CASSQDGAGSGGSYEQYF	TGTGCCAGCAGCCAAGATGGGGCAGGAAGCGGGGGCTCCTACGAGCAGTACTTC
TRBJ2-3	.	TRBV5-1	TRBD2	CASSSGRGSGTDTQYF	TGCGCCAGCAGCTCCGGACGCGGGAGCGGCACAGATACGCAGTATTTT
TRBJ2-6	once	TRBV4-3	TRBD2	CASSLGTSGRSSGANVLTF	TGCGCCAGCAGCCTAGGGACTAGCGGGAGGAGCTCTGGGGCCAACGTCCTGACTTTC
TRBJ2-3	.	TRBV7-8	TRBD2	CASSLVWAGATDTQYF	TGTGCCAGCAGCTTAGTGTGGGCGGGAGCGACAGATACGCAGTATTTT